The entry below gives a single T cell receptor (beta chain) sequence along with its context. Its antigen is undetermined. The sample belongs to a study of shared clonotypes between healthy human individuals. Libraries were prepared by immunoSEQ multiplex PCR; TCRdb keeps only in-frame clonotypes and omits some of them. The sample lists 2 million to 3 million clones, over 85% occurring once. The CDR3 has 13 residues. From germline, CDR1 is MNHNY and CDR2 SVGAGI (reference sequence). Trimming removed 10 bases from V and 9 bases from J; junction bases left unmatched: 7. Study results and limitations: Donor scarcity curtailed the genetic and exposure-history diversity represented herein.

Sequencing was performed on naive CD4+ T cells from PBMCs. Subset in this sample: CD45RA+ positively selected. This TCR was sampled from a man in his late teens or twenties in good health. Some clones in this sample may be carry-over from other donors' samples. V usage is TRBV6-6 and J usage is TRBJ1-6, with 9 nucleotides matching TRBD1. The DNA for the CDR3 is TGTGCCATACAGGGGGCAATGGGTTCACCCCTCCACTTT. This encodes CAIQGAMGSPLHF.